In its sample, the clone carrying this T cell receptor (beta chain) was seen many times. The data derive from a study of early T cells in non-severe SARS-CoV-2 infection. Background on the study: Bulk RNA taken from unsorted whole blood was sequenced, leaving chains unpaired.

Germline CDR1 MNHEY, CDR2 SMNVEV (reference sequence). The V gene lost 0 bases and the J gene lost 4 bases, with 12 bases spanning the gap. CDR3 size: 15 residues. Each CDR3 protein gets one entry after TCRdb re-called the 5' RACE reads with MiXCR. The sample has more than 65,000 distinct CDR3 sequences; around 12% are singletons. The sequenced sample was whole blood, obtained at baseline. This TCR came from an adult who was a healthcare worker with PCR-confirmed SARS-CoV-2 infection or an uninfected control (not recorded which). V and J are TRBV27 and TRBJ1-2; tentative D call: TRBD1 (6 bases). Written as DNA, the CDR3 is TGTGCCAGCAGTTTATCGTCAGGGGCGGCCTATGGCTACACCTTC. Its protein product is CASSLSSGAAYGYTF.